One and the same sample provided the 10 T cell receptor beta chains below, sequenced in a study of T cell responses to AZD1222 COVID-19 vaccine. Sequencing used immunoSEQ multiplex PCR; TCRdb keeps in-frame clones, though not all of them. This table has about 120,000 clones, approximately 90% appearing once. The source was peripheral blood, collected on day 0 of AZD1222 vaccination. These receptors all come from an adult in good health.

This chain connects TRBV7-9 to TRBJ2-5; tentatively, D is TRBD1 (6 bases). Between the trimmed V and J ends, which lost 5 bases and 5 bases, there was a span of 12 bases. CDR3 length: 13 amino acids. Looked up from germline, CDR1 is SEHNR and CDR2 is FQNEAQ (reference sequence). CDR3 amino acids: CASSAQGTETQYF. Here the CDR3 DNA reads TGTGCCAGCAGCGCACAGGGTACGGAGACCCAGTACTTC.

The chain is built from TRBV5-4 and TRBJ1-2; D is ambiguous. V was trimmed by 7 bases and J by 8 bases, leaving 27 bases between them. The CDR3 is made up of 16 amino acids. Germline CDR1 SGHNT, CDR2 YYREEE (reference sequence). The CDR3 region is CASGANTEGRSGGYTF. The CDR3 DNA follows: TGTGCCAGCGGAGCAAATACAGAGGGCCGCTCGGGCGGCTACACCTTC.

Note on this clone: Mismatch with germline at one junction end may stem from a read error. This chain connects TRBV28 to TRBJ1-2; 8 positions match TRBD1. This CDR3 is 16 amino acids long. CDR1 MDHEN and CDR2 SYDVKM come from the germline V gene. Here the CDR3 reads CASRLGDRPTNYGYTF. As DNA, the CDR3 is TGTGCCAGCCGTTTGGGGGACAGGCCCACTAACTATGGCTACACCTTC.

V usage is TRBV30 and J usage is TRBJ1-2; D ambiguous. The CDR3 loop spans 14 amino acids. Germline CDR1 is GTSNPN and CDR2 is SVGIG (reference sequence). Between the trimmed V and J ends, which lost 0 bases and 5 bases, there was a span of 13 bases. This CDR3 is CAWSVGSSPYGYTF. The CDR3 coding sequence is TGTGCCTGGAGTGTAGGCAGTAGCCCTTATGGCTACACCTTC.

V usage is TRBV5-1 and J usage is TRBJ2-1; D may match TRBD1 or TRBD2 (5 bases each). CDR3 length: 15 amino acids. V lost 5 bases and J 4 bases, leaving 16 bases between the germline ends. CDR1 and CDR2 from the germline V gene are SGHRS and YFSETQ. CDR3 sequence (DNA): TGCGCCAGCAGTAGGGGTGACGGGAAGTACAATGAGCAGTTCTTC. This translates into CASSRGDGKYNEQFF.

The chain has TRBV28 and TRBJ1-2; D gene unclear. V gave up 5 bases and J gave up 3 bases, with 16 bases separating them. The V gene's germline CDR1 is MDHEN and CDR2 SYDVKM. There are 15 residues in the CDR3. CDR3 in amino acids: CASSPPWGFDYGYTF. In DNA, the CDR3 is TGTGCCAGCAGTCCCCCATGGGGATTCGACTATGGCTACACCTTC.

The gene calls are TRBV18 and TRBJ2-3, with D maybe TRBD2 (5 bases). Trimming removed 2 bases at V and 0 bases at J, with 12 bases between. The CDR3 totals 16 residues. Germline V gives CDR1 KGHSH, CDR2 LQKENI. The CDR3 DNA is TGTGCCAGCTCACCAATATCGAGGGCTAGCACAGATACGCAGTATTTT. Its translation: CASSPISRASTDTQYF.

A few counts support this clone. This rearrangement joins TRBV7-6 to TRBJ1-3; D ambiguous. Deletions cut 5 bases from V and 0 bases from J, with 5 bases between. The CDR3 contains 13 residues. Germline lookup yields CDR1 SGHVS and CDR2 FNYEAQ. The CDR3 region has the DNA TGTGCCAGCAGCCCACGCTCTGGAAACACCATATATTTT. Its translation: CASSPRSGNTIYF. The full variable domain, rest sourced from reference TRBV7-6 and TRBJ1-3, is GAGVSQSPRYKVTKRGQDVALRCDPISGHVSLYWYRQALGQGPEFLTYFNYEAQQDKSGLPNDRFSAERPEGSISTLTIQRTEQRDSAMYRCASSPRSGNTIYFGEGSWLTVV.

The V gene is TRBV19, the J gene TRBJ2-1; D call uncertain. The V gene's germline CDR1 is LNHDA and CDR2 SQIVND (reference sequence). With 4 bases removed from V and 2 bases from J, the gap between germline ends came to 12 bases. The CDR3 runs to 15 residues. The CDR3 nucleotides read TGTGCCAGTAGTAGAGGCAGGATGACCTACAATGAGCAGTTCTTC. Protein product: CASSRGRMTYNEQFF.

The chain uses TRBV7-3 and TRBJ1-6; perhaps TRBD1 as D (6 bases). Germline V gene sequence: CDR1 SGHTA, CDR2 FQGTGA. This CDR3 is built from 14 residues. Trimming removed 4 bases at V and 10 bases at J, with 14 bases between. The CDR3 region is CASSYVGGQSPLHF. As DNA, the CDR3 is TGTGCCAGCAGCTACGTCGGGGGCCAATCACCCCTCCACTTT.